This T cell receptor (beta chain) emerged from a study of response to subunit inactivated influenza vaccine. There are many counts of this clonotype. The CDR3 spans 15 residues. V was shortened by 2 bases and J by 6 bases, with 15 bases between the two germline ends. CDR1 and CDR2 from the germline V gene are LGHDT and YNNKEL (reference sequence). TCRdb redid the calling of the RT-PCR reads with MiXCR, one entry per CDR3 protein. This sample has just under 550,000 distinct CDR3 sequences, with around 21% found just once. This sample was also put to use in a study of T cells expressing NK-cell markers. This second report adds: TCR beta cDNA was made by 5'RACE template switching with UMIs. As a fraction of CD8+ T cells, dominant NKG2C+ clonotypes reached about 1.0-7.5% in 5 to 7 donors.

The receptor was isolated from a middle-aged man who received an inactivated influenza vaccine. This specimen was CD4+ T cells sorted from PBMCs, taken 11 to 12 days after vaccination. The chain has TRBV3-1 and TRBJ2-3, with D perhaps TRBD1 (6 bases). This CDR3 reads CASSQRNRVTDTQYF. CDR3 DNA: TGTGCCAGCAGCCAACGTAACAGGGTAACGGATACGCAGTATTTT.